This TCR beta chain comes out of a study of T cells in tuberculosis. Study details: IGRA-negative adolescents, IGRA-positive adolescents with latent tuberculosis and adults with active tuberculosis formed this South African cohort. Overall study findings and caveats: Active tuberculosis cases were adults; controls were adolescents. Active tuberculosis TCR-alpha repertoires lay closer to GMM-specific TCRs than IGRA-negative controls, suggesting clonal expansion.

As regards this clone: The antigen is undetermined.

The assay was immunoSEQ multiplex PCR, and TCRdb's table has in-frame clones only and misses some. The sample lists under 45,000 clones, over 90% seen once, with 6.5% to 8.5% in the top ten. Germline assignment: CDR1 MNHEY and CDR2 SMNVEV (reference sequence). The CDR3 is 16 amino acids. V lost 1 base and J 1 base, leaving 11 bases between the germline ends. Each donor contributed 85,000 to 100,000 T cells on average, unsorted. This chain connects TRBV27 to TRBJ1-5; D is ambiguous. The sequenced material came from PBMCs. The sequence derives from a donor aged 10-29 years with latent tuberculosis or without tuberculosis infection. The CDR3: CASSLFPDGSNQPQHF. CDR3 bases: TGTGCCAGCAGTTTATTCCCCGATGGCAGCAATCAGCCCCAGCATTTT.